The 17 T cell receptor beta chains given below trace back to one sample, sequenced in a study of cytomegalovirus exposure and HLA in healthy donors. Amplification used 60 Vbeta primers and 13 Jbeta primers. Sequenced by immunoSEQ multiplex PCR; TCRdb stores in-frame clones only, minus some. The sample has about 120,000 clones, 70% to 85% seen once. The source material was PBMCs. The receptor source for this set is a man in his late teens or twenties in good health and CMV-seronegative.

This sequence joins TRBV7-2 and TRBJ2-1; 7 positions match TRBD2. J was trimmed by 7 bases and V by 2 bases; bases with no gene match: 5. Germline V gives CDR1 SGHTA, CDR2 FQGNSA. The CDR3 runs 14 residues. CDR3: CASSLRTSTNEQFF. CDR3 DNA: TGTGCCAGCAGCTTACGGACTAGTACGAATGAGCAGTTCTTC.

The table lists this clone with a count of one. V is TRBV5-4 and J is TRBJ1-2; 7 nucleotides agree with TRBD1. Trimming at V came to 4 bases and at J to 5 bases, leaving 11 bases not matched to a gene. CDR3 length: 15 amino acids. Germline V gene data show CDR1 as SGHNT and CDR2 as YYREEE (reference sequence). Here the CDR3 reads CASSRGQAWDYGYTF. DNA for the CDR3: TGTGCCAGCAGCAGAGGACAGGCCTGGGATTATGGCTACACCTTC. Based on the CDR3 plus reference TRBV5-4 and TRBJ1-2, the full variable domain is ETGVTQSPTHLIKTRGQQVTLRCSSQSGHNTVSWYQQALGQGPQFIFQYYREEENGRGNFPPRFSGLQFPNYSSELNVNALELDDSALYLCASSRGQAWDYGYTFGSGTRLTVV.

This chain connects TRBV7-9 to TRBJ2-1; 10 nucleotides align to TRBD2. CDR1 and CDR2 (germline): SEHNR, FQNEAQ (reference sequence). The V segment lost 6 bases and the J segment 0 bases; nucleotides outside the gene matches: 2. CDR3 length equals 15 residues. The CDR3 loop is CASSPSGGSYNEQFF. In nucleotides, the CDR3 is TGTGCCAGCAGTCCTAGCGGGGGCTCCTACAATGAGCAGTTCTTC. Filled out from reference TRBV7-9 and TRBJ2-1, the complete variable domain reads DTGVSQNPRHKITKRGQNVTFRCDPISEHNRLYWYRQTLGQGPEFLTYFQNEAQLEKSRLLSDRFSAERPKGSFSTLEIQRTEQGDSAMYLCASSPSGGSYNEQFFGPGTRLTVL.

V gene TRBV6-1 combines with J gene TRBJ1-1; tentatively, D is TRBD1 (5 bases). There are 13 residues in the CDR3. Germline lookup yields CDR1 MNHNS and CDR2 SASEGT. The V and J ends lost 7 bases and 0 bases respectively, with 9 bases between them. The CDR3 nucleotides read TGTGCCAGCAATAAGGACATGAACACTGAAGCTTTCTTT. This translates into CASNKDMNTEAFF.

This clone was seen once. The V gene is TRBV18, the J gene TRBJ1-2; 7 nucleotides align to TRBD1. CDR1 and CDR2 (germline): KGHSH, LQKENI. CDR3 length equals 16 residues. The J segment lost 4 bases and the V segment lost 6 bases, leaving 14 bases of the junction unmatched. The CDR3 region has the DNA TGTGCCAGCTCCCAAAGAGTGACAGGGAGTATCTATGGCTACACCTTC. Its protein product is CASSQRVTGSIYGYTF.

This sequence joins TRBV5-1 and TRBJ2-5, with 12 bases lining up with TRBD1. Near its end, the DNA agrees better with TRBJ2-7, so the J call may be wrong. Germline V lookup: CDR1 SGHRS, CDR2 YFSETQ. This CDR3 is built from 15 residues. CDR3 in amino acids: CASSLAGGQGAEQYF. CDR3 in DNA: TGCGCCAGCAGCTTGGCCGGGGGACAGGGGGCCGAGCAGTACTTC.

In the case of this clone: Other DNA sequences in the same sample also yield this CDR3. The chain employs TRBV9 and TRBJ1-2; 7 bases are a match to TRBD1. The V gene end was trimmed by 0 bases and the J gene end by 8 bases; junction bases not matched to a gene: 4. CDR3 length equals 13 residues. Germline assignment: CDR1 SGDLS and CDR2 YYNGEE. The CDR3 coding sequence is TGTGCCAGCAGCGTAGGACAGGGAGGAGGCTACACCTTC. Translated: CASSVGQGGGYTF.

There are a few counts of this clone. This rearrangement joins TRBV6-4 to TRBJ2-3; the D gene is possibly TRBD2 (6 bases). V was clipped by 6 bases and J by 1 base, with 11 bases between them. Looked up from germline, CDR1 is MRHNA and CDR2 is SNTAGT. This CDR3 has 14 amino acids. CDR3 region: CASSPSVGTDTQYF. CDR3 coding DNA: TGTGCCAGCAGCCCTAGCGTCGGCACAGATACGCAGTATTTT.

The chain recombines TRBV27 with TRBJ2-5; no firm D call. CDR3 size: 13 residues. V was shortened by 5 bases and J by 1 base, with 8 bases between the two germline ends. CDR1 and CDR2 from the germline V gene are MNHEY and SMNVEV (reference sequence). CDR3 coding DNA: TGTGCCAGCAGTACATACCTCCAAGAGACCCAGTACTTC. This codes for CASSTYLQETQYF.

The chain uses TRBV20-1 and TRBJ1-1; D is possibly TRBD1 (6 bases). Germline V lookup: CDR1 DFQATT, CDR2 SNEGSKA (reference sequence). The CDR3 sequence is 11 residues long. V was cut by 5 bases and J by 3 bases, with 7 bases left in between. This chain's CDR3 is CSAPGDTEAFF. CDR3 DNA: TGCAGTGCTCCAGGGGACACTGAAGCTTTCTTT.

The chain couples TRBV18 to TRBJ2-7; TRBD1 is a possible D gene (6 bases). The CDR3 covers 15 residues. V lost 2 bases and J 1 base, leaving 12 bases between the germline ends. CDR1 KGHSH and CDR2 LQKENI come from the germline V gene. CDR3 nucleotides: TGTGCCAGCTCACCAGCAACAGGGCGGTCCTACGAGCAGTACTTC. This sequence encodes CASSPATGRSYEQYF.

The chain employs TRBV7-3 and TRBJ2-1; TRBD1 might be the D (6 bases). The V end was cut by 5 bases, the J end by 5 bases, with 16 bases between. Germline values: CDR1 SGHTA, CDR2 FQGTGA. The CDR3 is 15 amino acids. Written as DNA, the CDR3 is TGTGCCAGCAGCCCCCTGGGACAAATTGACAATGAGCAGTTCTTC. The encoded protein is CASSPLGQIDNEQFF.

The chain carries TRBV7-6 and TRBJ1-2; no definite D call. CDR1 SGHVS and CDR2 FNYEAQ come from the germline V gene. This CDR3 region has 13 residues. V dropped 1 base and J dropped 4 bases, with 7 bases sitting between them. The chain's CDR3 is CASSLGQPYGYTF. The CDR3, as DNA: TGTGCCAGCAGCTTAGGACAACCCTATGGCTACACCTTC.

The chain recombines TRBV4-1 with TRBJ1-4, with 10 bases fitting TRBD1. Germline V gene data show CDR1 as MGHRA and CDR2 as YSYEKL. The V gene end was trimmed by 2 bases and the J gene end by 7 bases; junction bases not matched to a gene: 4. This CDR3 spans 15 amino acids. The CDR3 region is CASSQSGTGVEKLFF. CDR3 sequence (DNA): TGCGCCAGCAGCCAATCCGGGACAGGGGTTGAAAAACTGTTTTTT.

This clone has just a few counts. The J gene is TRBJ2-7, the V gene TRBV9; 8 bases align to TRBD1. The CDR3 is made up of 16 amino acids. V dropped 3 bases and J dropped 4; count of bases not matched to a gene: 12. Germline CDR1 and CDR2: SGDLS and YYNGEE. The CDR3 coding sequence is TGTGCCAGCAGCGCTGGCTTTGGACAGGGTCTGTACGAGCAGTACTTC. It codes for CASSAGFGQGLYEQYF.

The sample holds a few counts of this clone. The sample carries other DNA sequences with the same CDR3. This chain links TRBV20-1 with TRBJ1-1; D is undetermined. V lost 1 base to trimming and J lost 4 bases, with 4 bases between them. The CDR3 spans 11 residues. The germline V gene encodes CDR1 DFQATT and CDR2 SNEGSKA (reference sequence). The CDR3 nucleotides are TGCAGTGCTAGAGGGAGCACTGAAGCTTTCTTT. It yields the protein CSARGSTEAFF.

This clone was detected only a few times. The chain couples TRBV11-2 to TRBJ2-7; D is uncertain. In germline, CDR1 is SGHAT, CDR2 FQNNGV. The CDR3 has 14 residues. The V end was cut by 0 bases, the J end by 2 bases, with 8 bases between. As DNA, the CDR3 is TGTGCCAGCAGCTTAGAACCTACCACCTACGAGCAGTACTTC. This translates into CASSLEPTTYEQYF.